The clone carrying this T cell receptor beta chain was seen more than once but under ten times. A second PCR of 7 to 11 cycles used a sample-barcoded 5' primer and a J-beta primer mix. TCRdb re-called the 5' RACE reads with MiXCR, one entry per CDR3 protein. The data hold around 1,000,000 distinct CDR3 sequences, with roughly 24% observed a single time. These data originate in a study of blood T cells in healthy people across ages. The same data also went into a second study, on T cells of mothers and their children.

The origin of this receptor is a girl aged 2 to 10 in good health. The sample was blood.

The CDR3 here is CASSLASGDEQFF. For the CDR3, the DNA is TGCGCCAGCAGCTTGGCCTCGGGGGATGAGCAGTTCTTC. The V gene is TRBV5-1, the J gene TRBJ2-1; D possibly corresponds to TRBD2 (6 bases). The V gene lost 0 bases and the J gene lost 8 bases, with 9 bases spanning the gap. CDR1 is SGHRS and CDR2 is YFSETQ in the germline V gene. CDR3 length equals 13 residues.